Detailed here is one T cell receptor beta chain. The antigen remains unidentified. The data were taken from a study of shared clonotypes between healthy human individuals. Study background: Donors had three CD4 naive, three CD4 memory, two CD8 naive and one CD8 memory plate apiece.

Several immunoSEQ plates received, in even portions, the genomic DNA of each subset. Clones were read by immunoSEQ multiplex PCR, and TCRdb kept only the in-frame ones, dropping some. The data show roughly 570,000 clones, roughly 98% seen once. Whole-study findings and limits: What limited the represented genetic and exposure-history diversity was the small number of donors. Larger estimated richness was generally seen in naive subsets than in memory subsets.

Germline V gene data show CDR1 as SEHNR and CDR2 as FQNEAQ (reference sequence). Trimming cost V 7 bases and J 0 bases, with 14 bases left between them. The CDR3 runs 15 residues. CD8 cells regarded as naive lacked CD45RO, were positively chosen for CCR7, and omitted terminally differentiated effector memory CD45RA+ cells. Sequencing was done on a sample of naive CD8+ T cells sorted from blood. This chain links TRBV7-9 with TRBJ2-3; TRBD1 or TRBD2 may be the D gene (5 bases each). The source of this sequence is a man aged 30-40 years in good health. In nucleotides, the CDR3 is TGTGCCAGCACTTTTGGGACGGCTAGCACAGATACGCAGTATTTT. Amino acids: CASTFGTASTDTQYF. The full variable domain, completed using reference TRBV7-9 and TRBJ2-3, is DTGVSQNPRHKITKRGQNVTFRCDPISEHNRLYWYRQTLGQGPEFLTYFQNEAQLEKSRLLSDRFSAERPKGSFSTLEIQRTEQGDSAMYLCASTFGTASTDTQYFGPGTRLTVL.